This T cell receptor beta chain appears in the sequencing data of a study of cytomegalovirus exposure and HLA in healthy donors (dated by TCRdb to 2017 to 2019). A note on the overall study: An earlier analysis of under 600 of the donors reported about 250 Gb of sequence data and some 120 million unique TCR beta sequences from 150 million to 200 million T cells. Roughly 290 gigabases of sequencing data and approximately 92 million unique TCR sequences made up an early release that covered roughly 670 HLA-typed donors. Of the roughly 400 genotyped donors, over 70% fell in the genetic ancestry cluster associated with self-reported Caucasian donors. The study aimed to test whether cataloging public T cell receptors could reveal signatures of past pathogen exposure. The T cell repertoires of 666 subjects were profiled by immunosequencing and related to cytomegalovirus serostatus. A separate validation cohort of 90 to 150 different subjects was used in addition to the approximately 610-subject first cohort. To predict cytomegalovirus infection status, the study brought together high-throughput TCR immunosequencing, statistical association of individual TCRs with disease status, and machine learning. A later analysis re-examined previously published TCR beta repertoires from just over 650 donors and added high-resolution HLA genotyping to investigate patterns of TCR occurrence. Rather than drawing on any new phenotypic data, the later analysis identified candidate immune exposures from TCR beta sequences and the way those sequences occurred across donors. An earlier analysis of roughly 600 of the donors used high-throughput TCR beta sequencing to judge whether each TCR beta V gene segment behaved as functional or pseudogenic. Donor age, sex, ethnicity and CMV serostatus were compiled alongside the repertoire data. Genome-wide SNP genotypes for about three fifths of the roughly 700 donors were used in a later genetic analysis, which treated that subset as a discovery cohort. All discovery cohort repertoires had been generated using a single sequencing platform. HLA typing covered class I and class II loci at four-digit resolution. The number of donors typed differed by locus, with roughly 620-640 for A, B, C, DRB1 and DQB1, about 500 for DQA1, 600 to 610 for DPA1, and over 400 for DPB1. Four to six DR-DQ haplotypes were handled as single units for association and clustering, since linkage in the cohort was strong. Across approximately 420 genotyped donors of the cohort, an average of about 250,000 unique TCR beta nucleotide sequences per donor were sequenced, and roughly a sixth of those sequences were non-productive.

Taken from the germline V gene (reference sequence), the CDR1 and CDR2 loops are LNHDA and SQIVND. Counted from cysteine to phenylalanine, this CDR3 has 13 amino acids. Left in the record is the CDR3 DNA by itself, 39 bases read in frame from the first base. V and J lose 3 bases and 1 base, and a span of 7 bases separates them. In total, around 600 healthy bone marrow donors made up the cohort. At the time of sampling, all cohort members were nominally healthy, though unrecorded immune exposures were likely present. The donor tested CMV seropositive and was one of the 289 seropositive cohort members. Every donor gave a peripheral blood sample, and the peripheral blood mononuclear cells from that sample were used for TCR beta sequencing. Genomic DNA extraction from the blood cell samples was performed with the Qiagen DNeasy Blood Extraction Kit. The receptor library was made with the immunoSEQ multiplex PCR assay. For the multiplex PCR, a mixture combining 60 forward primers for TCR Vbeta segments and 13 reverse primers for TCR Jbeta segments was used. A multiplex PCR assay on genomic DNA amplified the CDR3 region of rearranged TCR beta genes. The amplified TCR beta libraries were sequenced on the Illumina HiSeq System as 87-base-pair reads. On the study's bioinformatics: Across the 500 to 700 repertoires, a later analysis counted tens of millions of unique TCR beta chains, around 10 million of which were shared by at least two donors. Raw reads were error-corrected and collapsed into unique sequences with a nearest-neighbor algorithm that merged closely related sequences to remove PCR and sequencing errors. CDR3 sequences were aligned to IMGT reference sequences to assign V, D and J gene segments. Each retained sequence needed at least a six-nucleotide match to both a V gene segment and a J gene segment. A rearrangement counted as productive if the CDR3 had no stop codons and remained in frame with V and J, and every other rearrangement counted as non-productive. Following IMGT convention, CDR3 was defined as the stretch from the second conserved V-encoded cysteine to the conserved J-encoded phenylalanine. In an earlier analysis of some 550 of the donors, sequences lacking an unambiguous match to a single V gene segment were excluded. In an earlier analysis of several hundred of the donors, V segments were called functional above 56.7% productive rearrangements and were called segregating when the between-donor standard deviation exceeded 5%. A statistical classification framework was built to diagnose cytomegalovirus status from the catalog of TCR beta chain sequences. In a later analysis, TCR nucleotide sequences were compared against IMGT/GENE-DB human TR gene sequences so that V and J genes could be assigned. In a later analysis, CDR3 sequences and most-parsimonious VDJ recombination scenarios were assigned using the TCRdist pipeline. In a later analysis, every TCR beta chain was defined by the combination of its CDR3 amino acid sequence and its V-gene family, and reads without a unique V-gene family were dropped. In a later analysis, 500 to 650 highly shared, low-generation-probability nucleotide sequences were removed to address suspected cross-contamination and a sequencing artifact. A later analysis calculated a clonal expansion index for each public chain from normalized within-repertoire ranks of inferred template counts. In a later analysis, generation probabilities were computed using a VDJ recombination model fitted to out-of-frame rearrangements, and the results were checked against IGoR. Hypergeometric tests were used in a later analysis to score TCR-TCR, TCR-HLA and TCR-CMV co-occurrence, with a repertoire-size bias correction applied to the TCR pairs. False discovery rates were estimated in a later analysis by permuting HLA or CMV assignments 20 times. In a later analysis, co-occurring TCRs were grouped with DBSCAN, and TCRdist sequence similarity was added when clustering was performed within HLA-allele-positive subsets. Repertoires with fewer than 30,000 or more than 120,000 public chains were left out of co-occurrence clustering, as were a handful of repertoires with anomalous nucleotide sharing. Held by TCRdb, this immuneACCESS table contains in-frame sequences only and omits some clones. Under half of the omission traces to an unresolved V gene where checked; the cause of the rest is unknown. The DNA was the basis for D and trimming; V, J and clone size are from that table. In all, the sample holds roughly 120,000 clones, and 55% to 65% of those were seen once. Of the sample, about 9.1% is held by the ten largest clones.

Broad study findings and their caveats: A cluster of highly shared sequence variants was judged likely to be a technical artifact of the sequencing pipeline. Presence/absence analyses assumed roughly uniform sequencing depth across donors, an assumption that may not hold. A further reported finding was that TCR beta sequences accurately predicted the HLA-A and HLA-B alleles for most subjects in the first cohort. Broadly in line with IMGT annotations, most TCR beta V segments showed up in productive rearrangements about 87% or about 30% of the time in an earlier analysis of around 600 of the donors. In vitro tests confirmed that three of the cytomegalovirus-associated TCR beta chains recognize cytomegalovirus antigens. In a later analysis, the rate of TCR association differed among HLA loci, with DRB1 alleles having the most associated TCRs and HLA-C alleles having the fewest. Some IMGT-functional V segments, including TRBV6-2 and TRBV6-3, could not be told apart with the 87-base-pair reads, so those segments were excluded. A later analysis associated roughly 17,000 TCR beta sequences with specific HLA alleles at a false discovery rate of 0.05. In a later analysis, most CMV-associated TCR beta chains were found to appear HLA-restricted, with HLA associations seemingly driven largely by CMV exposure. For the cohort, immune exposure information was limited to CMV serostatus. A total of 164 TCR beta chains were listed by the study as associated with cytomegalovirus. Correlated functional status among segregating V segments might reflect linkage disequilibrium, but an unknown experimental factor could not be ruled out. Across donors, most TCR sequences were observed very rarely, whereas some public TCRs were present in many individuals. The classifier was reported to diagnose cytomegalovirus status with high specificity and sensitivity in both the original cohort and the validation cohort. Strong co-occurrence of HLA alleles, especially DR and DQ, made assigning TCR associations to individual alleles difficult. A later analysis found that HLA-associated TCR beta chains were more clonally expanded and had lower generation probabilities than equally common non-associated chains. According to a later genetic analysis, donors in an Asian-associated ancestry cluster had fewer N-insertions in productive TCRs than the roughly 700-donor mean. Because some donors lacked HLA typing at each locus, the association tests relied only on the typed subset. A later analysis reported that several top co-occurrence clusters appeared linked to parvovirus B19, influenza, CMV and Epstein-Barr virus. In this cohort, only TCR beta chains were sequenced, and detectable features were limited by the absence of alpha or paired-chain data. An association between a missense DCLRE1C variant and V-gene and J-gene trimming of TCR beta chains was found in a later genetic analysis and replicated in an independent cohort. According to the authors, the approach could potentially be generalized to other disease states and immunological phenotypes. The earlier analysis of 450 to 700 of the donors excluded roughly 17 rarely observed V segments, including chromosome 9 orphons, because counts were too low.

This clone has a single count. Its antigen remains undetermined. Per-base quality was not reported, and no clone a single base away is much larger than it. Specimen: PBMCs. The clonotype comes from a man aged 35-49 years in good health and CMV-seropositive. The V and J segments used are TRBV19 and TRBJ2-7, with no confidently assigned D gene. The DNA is TGTGCCAGTAGTATCCAGGTTTCCTACGAGCAGTACTTC. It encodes CASSIQVSYEQYF.